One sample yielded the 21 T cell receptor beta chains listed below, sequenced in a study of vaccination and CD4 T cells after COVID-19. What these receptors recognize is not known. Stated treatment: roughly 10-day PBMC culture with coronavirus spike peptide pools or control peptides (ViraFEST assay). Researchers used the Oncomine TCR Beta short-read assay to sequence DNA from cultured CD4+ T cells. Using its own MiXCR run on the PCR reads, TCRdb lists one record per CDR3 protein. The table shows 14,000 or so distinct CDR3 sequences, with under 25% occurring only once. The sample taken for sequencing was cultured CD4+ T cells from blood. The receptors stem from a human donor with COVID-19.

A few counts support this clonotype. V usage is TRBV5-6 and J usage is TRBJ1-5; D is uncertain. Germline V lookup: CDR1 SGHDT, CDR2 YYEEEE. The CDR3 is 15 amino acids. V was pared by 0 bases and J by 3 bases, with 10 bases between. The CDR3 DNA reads TGTGCCAGCAGCTTGGTTGGTGCATCCAATCAGCCCCAGCATTTT. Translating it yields CASSLVGASNQPQHF. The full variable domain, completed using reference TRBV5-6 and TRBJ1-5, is DAGVTQSPTHLIKTRGQQVTLRCSPKSGHDTVSWYQQALGQGPQFIFQYYEEEERQRGNFPDRFSGHQFPNYSSELNVNALLLGDSALYLCASSLVGASNQPQHFGDGTRLSIL.

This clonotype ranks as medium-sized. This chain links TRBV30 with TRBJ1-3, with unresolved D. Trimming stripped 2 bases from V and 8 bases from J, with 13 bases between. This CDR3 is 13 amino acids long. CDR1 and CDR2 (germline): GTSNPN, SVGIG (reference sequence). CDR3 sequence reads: CAWSKKAPDTIYF. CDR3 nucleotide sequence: TGTGCCTGGAGTAAAAAGGCTCCGGACACCATATATTTT.

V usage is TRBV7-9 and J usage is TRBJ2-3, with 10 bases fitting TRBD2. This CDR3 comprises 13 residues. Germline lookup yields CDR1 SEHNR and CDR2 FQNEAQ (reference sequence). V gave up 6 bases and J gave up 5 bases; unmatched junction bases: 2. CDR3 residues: CASRERGGDTQYF. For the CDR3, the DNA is TGTGCCAGCAGGGAGCGGGGGGGAGATACGCAGTATTTT.

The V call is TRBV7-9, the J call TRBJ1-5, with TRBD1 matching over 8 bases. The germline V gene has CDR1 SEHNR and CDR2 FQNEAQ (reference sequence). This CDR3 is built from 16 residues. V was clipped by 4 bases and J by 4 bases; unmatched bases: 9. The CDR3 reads CASSSSGTGGNQPQHF. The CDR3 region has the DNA TGTGCCAGCAGCTCATCTGGCACAGGGGGGAATCAGCCCCAGCATTTT.

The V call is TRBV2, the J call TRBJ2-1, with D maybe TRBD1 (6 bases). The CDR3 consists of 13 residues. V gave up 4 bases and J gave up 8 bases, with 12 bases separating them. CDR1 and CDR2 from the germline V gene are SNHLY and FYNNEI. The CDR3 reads CASSAQGMDEQFF. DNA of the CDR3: TGTGCCAGCAGTGCGCAGGGGATGGATGAGCAGTTCTTC. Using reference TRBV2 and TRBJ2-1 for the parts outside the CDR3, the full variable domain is EPEVTQTPSHQVTQMGQEVILRCVPISNHLYFYWYRQILGQKVEFLVSFYNNEISEKSEIFDDQFSVERPDGSNFTLKIRSTKLEDSAMYFCASSAQGMDEQFFGPGTRLTVL.

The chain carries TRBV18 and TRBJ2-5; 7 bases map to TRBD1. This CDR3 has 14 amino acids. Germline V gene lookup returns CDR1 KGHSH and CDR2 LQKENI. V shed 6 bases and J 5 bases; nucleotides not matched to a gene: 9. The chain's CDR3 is CASSQTGLGETQYF. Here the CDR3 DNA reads TGTGCCAGCTCTCAGACAGGGTTGGGGGAGACCCAGTACTTC.

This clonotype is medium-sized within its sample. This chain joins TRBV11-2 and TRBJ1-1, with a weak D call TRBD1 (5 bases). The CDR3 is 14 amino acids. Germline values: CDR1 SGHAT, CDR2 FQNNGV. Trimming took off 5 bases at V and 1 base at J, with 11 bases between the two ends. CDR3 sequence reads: CASSVGRENTEAFF. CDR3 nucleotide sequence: TGTGCCAGCAGCGTGGGACGGGAGAACACTGAAGCTTTCTTT. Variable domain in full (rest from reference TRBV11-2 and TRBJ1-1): EAGVAQSPRYKIIEKRQSVAFWCNPISGHATLYWYQQILGQGPKLLIQFQNNGVVDDSQLPKDRFSAERLKGVDSTLKIQPAKLEDSAVYLCASSVGRENTEAFFGQGTRLTVV.

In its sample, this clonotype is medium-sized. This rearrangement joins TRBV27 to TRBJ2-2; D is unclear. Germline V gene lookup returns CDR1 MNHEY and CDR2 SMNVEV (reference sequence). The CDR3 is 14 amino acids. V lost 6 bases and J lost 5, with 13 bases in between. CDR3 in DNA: TGTGCCAGCAGGGACCTTTCAGCAACCGGGGAGCTGTTTTTT. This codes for CASRDLSATGELFF.

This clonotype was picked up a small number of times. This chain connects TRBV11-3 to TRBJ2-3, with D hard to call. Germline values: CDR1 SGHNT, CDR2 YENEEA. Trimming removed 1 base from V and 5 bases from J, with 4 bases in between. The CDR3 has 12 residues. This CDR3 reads CASSLGGDTQYF. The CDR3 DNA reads TGTGCCAGCAGCTTAGGGGGAGATACGCAGTATTTT.

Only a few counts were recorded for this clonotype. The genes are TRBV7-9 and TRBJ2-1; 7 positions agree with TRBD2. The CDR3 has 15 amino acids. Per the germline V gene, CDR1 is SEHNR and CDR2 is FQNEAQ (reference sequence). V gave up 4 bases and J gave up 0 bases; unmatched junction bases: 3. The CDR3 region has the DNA TGTGCCAGCAGCTCGCGGGGGAGCTCCTACAATGAGCAGTTCTTC. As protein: CASSSRGSSYNEQFF.

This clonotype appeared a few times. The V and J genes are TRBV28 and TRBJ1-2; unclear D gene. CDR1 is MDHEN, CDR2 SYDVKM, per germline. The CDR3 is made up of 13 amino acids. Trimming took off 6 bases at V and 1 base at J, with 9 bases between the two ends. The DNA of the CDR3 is TGTGCCAGCAGAGGCTGGAGTAACTATGGCTACACCTTC. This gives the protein CASRGWSNYGYTF.

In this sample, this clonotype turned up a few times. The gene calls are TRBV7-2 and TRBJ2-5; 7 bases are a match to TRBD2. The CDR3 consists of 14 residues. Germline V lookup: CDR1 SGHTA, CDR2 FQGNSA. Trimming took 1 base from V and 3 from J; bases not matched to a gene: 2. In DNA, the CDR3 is TGTGCCAGCAGCTTAGGGCTAGCGGAAGAGACCCAGTACTTC. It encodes CASSLGLAEETQYF.

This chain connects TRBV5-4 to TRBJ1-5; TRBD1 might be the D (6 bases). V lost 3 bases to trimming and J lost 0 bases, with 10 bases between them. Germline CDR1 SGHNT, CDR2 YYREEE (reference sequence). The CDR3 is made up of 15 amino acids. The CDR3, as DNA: TGTGCCAGCAGCTCAGGGGCGGATAGCAATCAGCCCCAGCATTTT. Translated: CASSSGADSNQPQHF. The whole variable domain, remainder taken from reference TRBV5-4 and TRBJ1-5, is ETGVTQSPTHLIKTRGQQVTLRCSSQSGHNTVSWYQQALGQGPQFIFQYYREEENGRGNFPPRFSGLQFPNYSSELNVNALELDDSALYLCASSSGADSNQPQHFGDGTRLSIL.

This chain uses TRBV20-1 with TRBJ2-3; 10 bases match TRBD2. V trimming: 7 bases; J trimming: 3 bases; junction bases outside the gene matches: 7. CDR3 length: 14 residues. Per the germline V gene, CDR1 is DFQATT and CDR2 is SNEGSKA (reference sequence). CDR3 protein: CSGSGGPVTDTQYF. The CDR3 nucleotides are TGCAGTGGTAGCGGGGGGCCAGTAACAGATACGCAGTATTTT.

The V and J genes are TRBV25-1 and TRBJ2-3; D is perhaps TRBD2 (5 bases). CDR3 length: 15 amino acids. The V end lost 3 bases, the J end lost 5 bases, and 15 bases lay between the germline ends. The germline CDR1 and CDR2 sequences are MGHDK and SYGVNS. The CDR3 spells CASSDEGRRGDTQYF. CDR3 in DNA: TGTGCCAGCAGTGACGAAGGGAGACGGGGAGATACGCAGTATTTT.

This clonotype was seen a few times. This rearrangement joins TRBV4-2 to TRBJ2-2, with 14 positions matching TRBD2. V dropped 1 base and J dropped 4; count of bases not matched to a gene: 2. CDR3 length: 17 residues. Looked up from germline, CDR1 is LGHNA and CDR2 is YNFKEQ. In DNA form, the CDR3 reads TGTGCCAGCAGCCAAGCGGGACTAGCGGGGGTCACCGGGGAGCTGTTTTTT. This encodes CASSQAGLAGVTGELFF.

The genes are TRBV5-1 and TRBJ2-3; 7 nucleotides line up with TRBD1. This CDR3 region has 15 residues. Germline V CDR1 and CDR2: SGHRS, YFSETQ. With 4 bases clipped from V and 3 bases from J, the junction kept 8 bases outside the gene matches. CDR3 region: CASSPDRLKTDTQYF. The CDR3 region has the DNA TGCGCCAGCAGCCCGGACAGGTTAAAAACAGATACGCAGTATTTT.

CDR3 protein: CSARSGGEPQETQYF. Here the CDR3 DNA reads TGCAGTGCTAGGTCCGGCGGGGAGCCCCAAGAGACCCAGTACTTC. The V and J genes are TRBV20-1 and TRBJ2-5; TRBD2 is a possible D gene (6 bases). V lost 3 bases and J lost 1, with 15 bases in between. Germline CDR1 is DFQATT and CDR2 is SNEGSKA (reference sequence). CDR3 length equals 15 residues.

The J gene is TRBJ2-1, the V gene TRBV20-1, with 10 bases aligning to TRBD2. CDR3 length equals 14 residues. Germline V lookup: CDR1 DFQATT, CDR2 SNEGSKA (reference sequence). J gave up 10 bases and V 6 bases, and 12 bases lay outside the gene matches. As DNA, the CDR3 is TGCAGTGCCCGGGTCACTAGCGGGGTGTGGGAGCAGTTCTTC. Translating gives CSARVTSGVWEQFF.

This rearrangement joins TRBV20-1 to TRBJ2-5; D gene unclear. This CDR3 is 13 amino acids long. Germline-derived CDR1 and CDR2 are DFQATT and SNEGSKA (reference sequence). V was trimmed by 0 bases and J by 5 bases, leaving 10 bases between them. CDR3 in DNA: TGCAGTGCTAGAGATTTCCGTCCCGAGACCCAGTACTTC. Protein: CSARDFRPETQYF.

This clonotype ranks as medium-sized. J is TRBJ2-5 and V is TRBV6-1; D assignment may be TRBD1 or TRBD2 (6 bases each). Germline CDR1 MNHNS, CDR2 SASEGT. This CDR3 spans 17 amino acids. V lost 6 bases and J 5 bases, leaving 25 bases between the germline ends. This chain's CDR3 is CASRLGGDRTSGETQYF. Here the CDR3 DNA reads TGTGCCAGCAGACTGGGGGGAGACAGGACCTCCGGGGAGACCCAGTACTTC.